The rows below give T cell receptor beta chains drawn from one sample of a study of T cell repertoires in urothelial bladder cancer. TCRdb's table, derived via immunoSEQ multiplex PCR, lists solely in-frame clones and lacks some. The sample holds about 9,000 clones, 58% seen once. Sequencing input: tumor-infiltrating cells from bladder cancer. These receptors were obtained from a human donor with urothelial carcinoma. Each CDR3 is given with its conserved first and last residue. A D gene is named only where the DNA matches it firmly. The size entry is marked missing in some rows and otherwise reads once, few, many or a size class.

TRBV5-6	.	TRBJ2-3	.	CASSLSDTQYF	TGTGCCAGCAGCTTGTCAGATACGCAGTATTTT
TRBV5-1	TRBD2	TRBJ2-7	.	CASSISGGVYEQYF	TGCGCCAGCAGCATTAGCGGGGGCGTCTACGAGCAGTACTTC
TRBV4-1	.	TRBJ1-5	.	CASSPGGHGNQPQHF	TGCGCCAGCAGCCCCGGGGGACACGGCAATCAGCCCCAGCATTTT
TRBV23-1	.	TRBJ2-3	few	CATPSYHTDTQYF	TGCGCCACCCCTAGCTACCATACAGATACGCAGTATTTT
TRBV5-4	.	TRBJ1-2	.	CASSLYGDYGYTF	TGTGCCAGCAGCTTGTACGGAGACTATGGCTACACCTTC
TRBV5-7	.	TRBJ1-1	once	CASSSTLTDLTEAFF	TGTGCCAGCAGCTCCACCCTGACGGACCTCACTGAAGCTTTCTTT
TRBV7-2	.	TRBJ1-2	.	CASSLISDNYGYTF	TGTGCCAGCAGCTTAATCAGCGATAACTATGGCTACACCTTC
TRBV6-5	TRBD1	TRBJ1-2	.	CASSYGTGLKGYTF	TGTGCCAGCAGTTATGGGACAGGGTTAAAGGGCTACACCTTC
TRBV10-1	.	TRBJ2-1	.	CASSEGFGSYNEQFF	TGCGCCAGCAGTGAGGGTTTCGGCTCCTACAATGAGCAGTTCTTC
TRBV19	TRBD2	TRBJ2-7	few	CASSHPGGAVYEQYF	TGTGCCAGTAGCCACCCGGGGGGGGCCGTTTACGAGCAGTACTTC
TRBV10-3	.	TRBJ2-1	few	CAISGARSSYNEQFF	TGTGCCATCAGTGGGGCAAGGAGCTCCTACAATGAGCAGTTCTTC
TRBV30	TRBD1	TRBJ1-2	.	CAWSVLPSGTGVGGYTF	TGTGCCTGGAGTGTACTCCCGTCCGGGACAGGGGTCGGCGGCTACACCTTC
TRBV7-8	TRBD2	TRBJ2-1	few	CASSGQLAGEDNEQFF	TGTGCCAGCAGCGGCCAACTAGCGGGGGAGGACAATGAGCAGTTCTTC
TRBV7-2	.	TRBJ1-5	.	CASSVVWGGNQPQHF	TGTGCCAGCAGCGTTGTTTGGGGGGGTAATCAGCCCCAGCATTTT
TRBV5-1	TRBD1	TRBJ2-3	.	CASSYPGQGTNTQYF	TGCGCCAGCAGCTACCCGGGACAGGGGACGAATACGCAGTATTTT
TRBV19	.	TRBJ1-1	.	CASTPRLQGGNTEAFF	TGTGCCAGTACTCCCCGGCTACAGGGCGGGAACACTGAAGCTTTCTTT
TRBV6-6	TRBD2	TRBJ2-1	.	CASSYSGGGSGNEQFF	TGTGCCAGCAGTTACTCAGGCGGGGGGAGTGGCAATGAGCAGTTCTTC
TRBV21-1	.	TRBJ1-6	medium-sized	CASSPQRTGDSPLHF	TGTGCCAGCAGCCCTCAAAGGACAGGGGATTCACCCCTCCACTTT
TRBV11-2	TRBD1	TRBJ2-7	.	CASSLGTGTYEQYF	TGTGCCAGCAGCCTCGGGACAGGGACCTACGAGCAGTACTTC
TRBV6-5	TRBD1	TRBJ2-7	.	CASSRGQGAYEQYF	TGTGCCAGCAGTAGAGGACAGGGGGCCTACGAGCAGTACTTC
TRBV11-2	.	TRBJ1-2	.	CASSPGGIGGYTF	TGTGCCAGCAGCCCGGGGGGGATCGGTGGCTACACCTTC
TRBV19	TRBD1	TRBJ1-5	.	CASSSRDRGLNQPQHF	TGTGCCAGTAGTAGCCGCGACAGGGGGCTCAATCAGCCCCAGCATTTT
TRBV6-5	TRBD2	TRBJ2-7	once	CASASGREEGEQYF	TGTGCCAGCGCCTCGGGGAGGGAAGAGGGCGAGCAGTACTTC
TRBV23-1	.	TRBJ2-7	.	CASSPGPNSYEQYF	TGCGCCAGCAGTCCCGGACCGAACTCCTACGAGCAGTACTTC
TRBV7-9	.	TRBJ2-1	.	CASTHSQGIYNEQFF	TGTGCCAGCACCCACTCACAGGGTATCTACAATGAGCAGTTCTTC
TRBV18	.	TRBJ2-2	.	CASSAQALSGELFF	TGTGCCAGCTCAGCTCAAGCCCTATCCGGGGAGCTGTTTTTT
TRBV11-3	TRBD1	TRBJ1-2	.	CASSFPGGGYGYTF	TGTGCCAGCAGCTTTCCAGGGGGCGGGTATGGCTACACCTTC
TRBV18	TRBD2	TRBJ2-3	.	CASSPPAGGITDTQYF	TGTGCCAGCTCACCACCAGCGGGGGGGATCACAGATACGCAGTATTTT
TRBV11-2	.	TRBJ2-3	.	CASSLVLGVLADTQYF	TGTGCCAGCAGCTTAGTACTAGGGGTATTGGCAGATACGCAGTATTTT
TRBV6-1	.	TRBJ1-1	.	CASSEGTRNTEAFF	TGTGCCAGCAGTGAAGGAACAAGGAACACTGAAGCTTTCTTT
TRBV30	.	TRBJ2-5	.	CAWSMGGTEQETQYF	TGTGCCTGGAGTATGGGGGGGACAGAGCAAGAGACCCAGTACTTC
TRBV29-1	.	TRBJ2-1	.	CSALLVASSSYNEQFF	TGCAGCGCCCTCCTCGTAGCGTCTAGCTCCTACAATGAGCAGTTCTTC
TRBV19	.	TRBJ2-7	few	CASRANRLISYEQYF	TGTGCCAGTAGGGCGAACAGGCTCATCTCCTACGAGCAGTACTTC
TRBV11-2	.	TRBJ2-5	.	CASSLLLAQETQYF	TGTGCCAGCAGCTTACTACTAGCCCAAGAGACCCAGTACTTC
TRBV4-3	.	TRBJ1-1	.	CASSQDAKGNTEAFF	TGCGCCAGCAGCCAAGATGCGAAGGGGAACACTGAAGCTTTCTTT
TRBV6-6	.	TRBJ1-4	.	CASRGGNEKLFF	TGTGCCAGCAGGGGGGGAAATGAAAAACTGTTTTTT
TRBV6-5	.	TRBJ2-3	.	CASSYSGTQYF	TGTGCCAGCAGTTACTCCGGTACGCAGTATTTT
TRBV2	TRBD1	TRBJ1-2	.	CASGGQGGNGYTF	TGTGCCAGCGGGGGACAGGGAGGAAATGGCTACACCTTC
TRBV11-2	.	TRBJ2-3	.	CASSLSGRITDTQYF	TGTGCCAGCAGCTTAAGTGGGCGCATCACAGATACGCAGTATTTT
TRBV4-2	.	TRBJ1-1	.	CASSQVGDSEAFF	TGTGCCAGCAGCCAAGTTGGGGACTCTGAAGCTTTCTTT
TRBV28	.	TRBJ1-1	.	CASSPSTIHRDMNTEAFF	TGTGCCAGCAGTCCCAGCACCATTCACAGGGACATGAACACTGAAGCTTTCTTT
TRBV4-1	TRBD2	TRBJ2-5	.	CASSQGQGGRETQYF	TGCGCCAGCAGCCAAGGGCAGGGAGGGCGAGAGACCCAGTACTTC
TRBV2	TRBD1	TRBJ2-1	.	CASSDRDRFDEQFF	TGTGCCAGCAGTGATCGGGACAGGTTCGATGAGCAGTTCTTC
TRBV7-9	.	TRBJ2-1	.	CASSLIGRVMIF	TGTGCCAGCAGCTTAATAGGCAGGGTAATGATCTTC
TRBV7-2	.	TRBJ2-3	.	CASSPQGPDTQYF	TGTGCCAGCAGCCCTCAGGGACCAGATACGCAGTATTTT
TRBV5-8	.	TRBJ2-6	.	CASSLPPPISGANVLTF	TGTGCCAGCAGCTTACCACCCCCTATCTCTGGGGCCAACGTCCTGACTTTC
TRBV7-6	.	TRBJ2-7	.	CASSLEVTAGEQYF	TGTGCCAGCAGCTTAGAGGTGACAGCAGGAGAGCAGTACTTC
TRBV7-9	.	TRBJ1-2	medium-sized	CASSTTSSQGILSGHTF	TGTGCCAGCAGCACCACCTCCTCCCAAGGGATTTTGTCGGGCCACACCTTC
TRBV15	TRBD1	TRBJ1-2	once	CATSRDGGRTGGYTF	TGTGCCACCAGCAGAGATGGAGGCAGGACAGGAGGCTACACCTTC
TRBV2	TRBD1	TRBJ2-5	medium-sized	CASKGPGGQETQYF	TGTGCCAGCAAGGGGCCAGGGGGCCAAGAGACCCAGTACTTC
TRBV7-2	TRBD2	TRBJ2-1	.	CASSKTSGGASNNEQFF	TGTGCCAGCAGCAAAACTAGCGGGGGGGCCTCTAACAATGAGCAGTTCTTC
TRBV5-1	TRBD2	TRBJ2-7	.	CASSSETSGGVEQYF	TGCGCCAGCAGCTCCGAGACTAGCGGGGGTGTCGAGCAGTACTTC
TRBV7-8	.	TRBJ1-2	.	CASRAVDIYGYTF	TGTGCCAGCAGGGCCGTCGATATCTATGGCTACACCTTC
TRBV7-2	.	TRBJ2-3	.	CASSLGAGRGDTQYF	TGTGCCAGCAGCTTAGGAGCGGGTCGGGGAGATACGCAGTATTTT